Here is one T cell receptor (beta chain) with its context. The antigen is unknown. Germline V gene lookup returns CDR1 SEHNR and CDR2 FQNEAQ (reference sequence). The V segment lost 0 bases and the J segment 2 bases; nucleotides outside the gene matches: 6. The CDR3 has 16 amino acids. The assay was immunoSEQ multiplex PCR, and TCRdb's table has in-frame clones only and misses some. The data hold approximately 120,000 clones, with about 88% observed a single time. The sample is drawn from a study of T cell responses to AZD1222 COVID-19 vaccine. Notes on the study in general: CD4 TCRs associated with vaccination spanned spike, dominating at 160-218 and 743-854. At study baseline, merely a handful of AZD1222 recipients were seropositive.

The rearrangement links TRBV7-9 to TRBJ2-5; 7 bases map to TRBD1. The input for sequencing was peripheral blood, taken on day 0 of AZD1222 vaccination. This receptor was obtained from an adult in good health. CDR3: CASSLALGRGQETQYF. The CDR3 coding sequence is TGTGCCAGCAGCTTAGCGCTCGGCAGGGGGCAAGAGACCCAGTACTTC. The whole variable domain, remainder taken from reference TRBV7-9 and TRBJ2-5, is DTGVSQNPRHKITKRGQNVTFRCDPISEHNRLYWYRQTLGQGPEFLTYFQNEAQLEKSRLLSDRFSAERPKGSFSTLEIQRTEQGDSAMYLCASSLALGRGQETQYFGPGTRLLVL.